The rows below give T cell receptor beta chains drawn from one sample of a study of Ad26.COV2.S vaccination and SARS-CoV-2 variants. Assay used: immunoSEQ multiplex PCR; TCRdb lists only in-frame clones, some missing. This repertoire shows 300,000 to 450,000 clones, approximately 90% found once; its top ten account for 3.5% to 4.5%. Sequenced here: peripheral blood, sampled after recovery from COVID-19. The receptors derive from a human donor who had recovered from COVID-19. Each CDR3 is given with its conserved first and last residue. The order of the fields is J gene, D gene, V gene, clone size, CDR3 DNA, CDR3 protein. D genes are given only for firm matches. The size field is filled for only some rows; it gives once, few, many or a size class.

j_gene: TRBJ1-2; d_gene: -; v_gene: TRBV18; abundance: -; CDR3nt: TGTGCCAGCTCACCTAGTCCTGGTCGAAAAGCTAACTATGGCTACACCTTC; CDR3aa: CASSPSPGRKANYGYTF
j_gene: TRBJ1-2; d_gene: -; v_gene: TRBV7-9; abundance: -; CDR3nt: TGTGCCAGCAGCTTGTCCTCGGCAGACTATGGCTACACCTTC; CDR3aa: CASSLSSADYGYTF
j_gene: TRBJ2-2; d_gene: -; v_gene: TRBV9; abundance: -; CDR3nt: TGTGCCAGCAGCGTAGACGGCCCTCCCGGGGAGCTGTTTTTT; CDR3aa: CASSVDGPPGELFF
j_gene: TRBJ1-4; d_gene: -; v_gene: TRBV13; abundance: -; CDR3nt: TGTGCCAGCAGCTTACAGACAGAGGGTTCTCCTAATGAAAAACTGTTTTTT; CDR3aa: CASSLQTEGSPNEKLFF
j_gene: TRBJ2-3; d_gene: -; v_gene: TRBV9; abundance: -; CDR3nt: TGTGCCAGCAGCGTAGCTCGGAGTACTAGCACAGATACGCAGTATTTT; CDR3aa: CASSVARSTSTDTQYF
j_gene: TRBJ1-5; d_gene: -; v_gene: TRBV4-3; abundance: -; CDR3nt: TGCGCCAGCAGCCCAGCCGACAATCAGCCCCAGCATTTT; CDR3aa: CASSPADNQPQHF
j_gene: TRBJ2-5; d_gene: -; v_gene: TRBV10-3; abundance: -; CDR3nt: TGTGCCATCAGTGATAGCACTAGCATGGAGACCCAGTACTTC; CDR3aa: CAISDSTSMETQYF
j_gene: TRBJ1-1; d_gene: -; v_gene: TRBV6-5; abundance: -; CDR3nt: TGTGCCAGCAGTAACTCCGCAGGGGTTGGGAACACTGAAGCTTTCTTT; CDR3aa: CASSNSAGVGNTEAFF
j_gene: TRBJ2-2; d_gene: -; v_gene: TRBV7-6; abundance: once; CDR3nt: TGTGCCAGCAGCTCACACACAAACACCGGGGAGCTGTTTTTT; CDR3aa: CASSSHTNTGELFF
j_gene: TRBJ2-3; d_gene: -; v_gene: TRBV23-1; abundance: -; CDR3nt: TGCGCCAGCAGTCAATCGGCTAGCGGCACAGATACGCAGTATTTT; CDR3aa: CASSQSASGTDTQYF
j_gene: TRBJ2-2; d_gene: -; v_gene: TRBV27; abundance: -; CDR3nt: TGTGCCAGCAGTCAGGGGCCGAGGGAGCTGTTTTTT; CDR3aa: CASSQGPRELFF
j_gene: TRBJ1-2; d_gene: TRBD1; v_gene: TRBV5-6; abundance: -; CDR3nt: TGTGCCAGCAGCGGGGACAGGCGAGCGTATGGCTACACCTTC; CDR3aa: CASSGDRRAYGYTF
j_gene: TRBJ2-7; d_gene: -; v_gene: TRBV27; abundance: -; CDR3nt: TGTGCCAGCAGTTTATCCGGACAGACCCGAGCCTACGAGCAGTACTTC; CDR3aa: CASSLSGQTRAYEQYF
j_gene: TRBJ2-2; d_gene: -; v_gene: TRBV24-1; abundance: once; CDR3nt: TGTGCCACCAGTCCTAATCGGGGGGCCGGGACCGGGGAGCTGTTTTTT; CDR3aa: CATSPNRGAGTGELFF
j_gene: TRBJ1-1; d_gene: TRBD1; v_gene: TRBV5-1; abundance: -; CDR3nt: TGCGCCAGCAGCTTATACCGACAGGGGGCACAGGGCACTGAAGCTTTCTTT; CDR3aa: CASSLYRQGAQGTEAFF
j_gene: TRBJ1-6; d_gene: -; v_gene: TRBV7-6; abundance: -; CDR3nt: TGTGCCAGCTCGGGGTCAGCTAGCTCCTATAATTCACCCCTCCACTTT; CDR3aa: CASSGSASSYNSPLHF
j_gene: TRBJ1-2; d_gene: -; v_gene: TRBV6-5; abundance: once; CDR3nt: TGTGCCAGCAAATTCTATGTCTTGGGCTACACCTTC; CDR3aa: CASKFYVLGYTF
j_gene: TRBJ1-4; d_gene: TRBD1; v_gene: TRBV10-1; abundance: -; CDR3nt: TGCGCCAGCAGTGAGGGGACAGGGGGATCGCCTAATGAAAAACTGTTTTTT; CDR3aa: CASSEGTGGSPNEKLFF
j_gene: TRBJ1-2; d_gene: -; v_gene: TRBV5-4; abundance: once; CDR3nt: TGTGCCAGCAGCTCTCAGGGAAAAGGGGCCCATGGCTACACCTTC; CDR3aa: CASSSQGKGAHGYTF
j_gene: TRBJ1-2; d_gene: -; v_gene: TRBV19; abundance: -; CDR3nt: TGTGCCAGTAGAGTAAGGGACTATGGCTACACCTTC; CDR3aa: CASRVRDYGYTF
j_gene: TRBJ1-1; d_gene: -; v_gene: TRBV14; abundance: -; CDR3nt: TGTGCCAGCAGCCAAGATTCATGGCCATTCAGATTGAACACTGAAGCTTTCTTT; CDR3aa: CASSQDSWPFRLNTEAFF
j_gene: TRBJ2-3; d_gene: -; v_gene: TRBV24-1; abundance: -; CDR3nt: TGTGCCACCAGCCGCGGACAGACTGATACGCAGTATTTT; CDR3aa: CATSRGQTDTQYF
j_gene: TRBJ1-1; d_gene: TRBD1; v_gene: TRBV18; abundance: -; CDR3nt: TGTGCCAGCTCACGGGACAGGGTAAGAGCTGAAGCTTTCTTT; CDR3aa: CASSRDRVRAEAFF
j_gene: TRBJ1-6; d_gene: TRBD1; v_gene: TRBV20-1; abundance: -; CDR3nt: TGCAGTGCTAGTGGGACAGGGGAACTCTATAATTCACCCCTCCACTTT; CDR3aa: CSASGTGELYNSPLHF
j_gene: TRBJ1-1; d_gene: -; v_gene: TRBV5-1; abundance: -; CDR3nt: TGCGCCAGCAGTACTGTACCGTCCCTTAACACTGAAGCTTTCTTT; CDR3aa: CASSTVPSLNTEAFF
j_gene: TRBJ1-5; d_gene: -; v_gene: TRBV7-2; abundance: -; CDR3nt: TGTGCCAGCAGCTTAGAAGGGGCCTCAAATCAGCCCCAGCATTTT; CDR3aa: CASSLEGASNQPQHF
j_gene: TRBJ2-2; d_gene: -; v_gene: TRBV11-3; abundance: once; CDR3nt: TGTGCCAGCAGCTTAGGGAGGGCCACCGGGGAGCTGTTTTTT; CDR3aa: CASSLGRATGELFF